These 9 T cell receptor beta chains were all obtained from the same sample, sequenced in a study of blood T cell dynamics during melanoma immunotherapy. Sequencing used immunoSEQ multiplex PCR; TCRdb keeps in-frame clones, though not all of them. The sample lists 11,000 to 15,000 clones, around 84% occurring once. Time point here: pre-treatment baseline. The sample here was blood, taken from a patient treated with checkpoint blockade. The receptor set was obtained from a human donor with melanoma.

This rearrangement joins TRBV7-9 to TRBJ1-1; D gene unclear. The V end was cut by 4 bases, the J end by 0 bases, with 6 bases between. Per the germline V gene, CDR1 is SEHNR and CDR2 is FQNEAQ (reference sequence). The CDR3 totals 13 residues. CDR3 sequence reads: CASSSQLNTEAFF. CDR3 coding DNA: TGTGCCAGCAGCTCCCAGCTGAACACTGAAGCTTTCTTT.

The chain uses TRBV13 and TRBJ2-3; 9 bases align to TRBD2. The length of the CDR3 is 15 residues. The trim removed 5 bases at V and 4 bases at J, leaving 7 bases unmatched. Per the germline V gene, CDR1 is PRHDT and CDR2 is FYEKMQ (reference sequence). CDR3 DNA sequence: TGTGCCAGCAGCATGCGGGGGGGCAGGGCAGATACGCAGTATTTT. Residues: CASSMRGGRADTQYF. The variable domain in full, with the rest retrieved from reference TRBV13 and TRBJ2-3, is AAGVIQSPRHLIKEKRETATLKCYPIPRHDTVYWYQQGPGQDPQFLISFYEKMQSDKGSIPDRFSAQQFSDYHSELNMSSLELGDSALYFCASSMRGGRADTQYFGPGTRLTVL.

V usage is TRBV7-8 and J usage is TRBJ1-2; D is undetermined. Trimming removed 3 bases from V and 4 bases from J, with 12 bases in between. Germline V gives CDR1 SGHVS, CDR2 FQNEAQ. The CDR3 is 14 residues long. For the CDR3, the DNA is TGTGCCAGCAGCTTTTCCGCGCAGCTCTATGGCTACACCTTC. It yields the protein CASSFSAQLYGYTF.

CDR3 DNA: TGTGCCAGCAGCTTGGGGGCAGGGGGCGAGGTGTGGACTGAAGCTTTCTTT. Its protein is CASSLGAGGEVWTEAFF. The gene calls are TRBV5-5 and TRBJ1-1, with 8 bases identical to TRBD1. CDR1 and CDR2 (germline): SGHKS, YYEKEE (reference sequence). This CDR3 has 17 amino acids. V lost 0 bases, J lost 5 bases, and 12 bases stayed unmatched. The variable domain in full, completed from reference TRBV5-5 and TRBJ1-1, reads DAGVTQSPTHLIKTRGQQVTLRCSPISGHKSVSWYQQVLGQGPQFIFQYYEKEERGRGNFPDRFSARQFPNYSSELNVNALLLGDSALYLCASSLGAGGEVWTEAFFGQGTRLTVV.

The V and J genes are TRBV7-8 and TRBJ2-2; tentatively, D is TRBD1 or TRBD2 (6 bases each). Trimming removed 5 bases from V and 4 bases from J, with 11 bases in between. Germline loops: CDR1 SGHVS, CDR2 FQNEAQ. The CDR3 runs 14 residues. The DNA of the CDR3 is TGTGCCAGCAGCCTAGGGGGGCCCACCGGGGAGCTGTTTTTT. Translation: CASSLGGPTGELFF.

This chain uses TRBV30 with TRBJ1-4, with 7 bases identical to TRBD1. V lost 1 base and J lost 5; bases outside the gene matches: 4. The CDR3 extends over 14 amino acids. Germline V gene lookup returns CDR1 GTSNPN and CDR2 SVGIG (reference sequence). DNA of the CDR3: TGTGCCTGGAGTGGGGGACAGCCGAATGAAAAACTGTTTTTT. Encoded protein: CAWSGGQPNEKLFF.

V gene TRBV30 combines with J gene TRBJ2-5, with D possibly TRBD2 on 6 matching bases. V was pared by 2 bases and J by 5 bases, with 15 bases between. The CDR3 is 14 residues long. Germline loops: CDR1 GTSNPN, CDR2 SVGIG (reference sequence). CDR3 region: CAWSLRGAGETQYF. As DNA, the CDR3 is TGTGCCTGGAGTCTGAGGGGCGCGGGGGAGACCCAGTACTTC.

This sequence joins TRBV5-5 and TRBJ2-7; perhaps TRBD2 as D (6 bases). Germline CDR1 is SGHKS and CDR2 is YYEKEE (reference sequence). This CDR3 comprises 15 residues. Trimming stripped 1 base from V and 1 base from J, with 12 bases between. CDR3 DNA sequence: TGTGCCAGCAGCTTGTGGAGGGATGATTCCTACGAGCAGTACTTC. Amino acids: CASSLWRDDSYEQYF.

V gene TRBV19 combines with J gene TRBJ1-5, with D perhaps matching TRBD1 (5 bases). The germline V gene has CDR1 LNHDA and CDR2 SQIVND (reference sequence). The V end was cut by 1 base, the J end by 0 bases, with 13 bases between. This CDR3 spans 17 amino acids. CDR3 sequence (DNA): TGTGCCAGTAGTATAGTTGAGGGGTTCTATAGCAATCAGCCCCAGCATTTT. Amino acid sequence: CASSIVEGFYSNQPQHF.